This T cell receptor (beta chain) comes out of a study of tumor-infiltrating lymphocytes in localized non-small cell lung cancer. Study-wide context: Patients included smokers and never-smokers with various histologies, some sampled after neoadjuvant chemotherapy.

Germline CDR1 and CDR2: SGHDN and FVKESK. Trimming cost V 0 bases and J 3 bases, with 7 bases left between them. The CDR3 is 14 residues long. As regards this clone: As yet, its antigen is unknown.

Profiling relied on immunoSEQ multiplex PCR, and the TCRdb table lists in-frame clones only, not all of them. This sample yields tens of thousands of clones, of which roughly 69% are seen a single time; about 15% belongs to the top ten. Study observations and caveats: T-cell fraction did not differ between immunotypes IM1 and IM2. Only some patients had TCR sequencing, depending on available tissue.

This clonotype originated in a human donor with non-small cell lung cancer. The rearrangement joins TRBV14 to TRBJ2-3; no definite D call. The sample consisted of lung tumor tissue. CDR3 bases: TGTGCCAGCAGCCAAGATCTGGGAACAGATACGCAGTATTTT. As protein: CASSQDLGTDTQYF.